This record concerns one T cell receptor beta chain sequence. The sample is drawn from a study of blood T cell repertoires in COVID-19. Method: immunoSEQ multiplex PCR; TCRdb's copy keeps in-frame clones and lacks some. The table shows roughly 190,000 clones, with roughly 80% occurring only once. This CDR3 comprises 16 residues. V lost 0 bases to trimming and J lost 7 bases; unmatched junction nucleotides: 9. Germline V lookup: CDR1 SQVTM, CDR2 ANQGSEA. Individuals aged roughly 18 to 95 years were recruited from 24 US areas. The specimen was PBMCs or T cells enriched from blood (not recorded which). The receptor's source is a woman aged 60-75 years with acute COVID-19. The V and J genes are TRBV29-1 and TRBJ2-1; 10 bases match TRBD2. The CDR3 bases are TGCAGCGTTGAAGATCCGAGCGGGAGGGCCGGAAATGAGCAGTTCTTC. Translated: CSVEDPSGRAGNEQFF.